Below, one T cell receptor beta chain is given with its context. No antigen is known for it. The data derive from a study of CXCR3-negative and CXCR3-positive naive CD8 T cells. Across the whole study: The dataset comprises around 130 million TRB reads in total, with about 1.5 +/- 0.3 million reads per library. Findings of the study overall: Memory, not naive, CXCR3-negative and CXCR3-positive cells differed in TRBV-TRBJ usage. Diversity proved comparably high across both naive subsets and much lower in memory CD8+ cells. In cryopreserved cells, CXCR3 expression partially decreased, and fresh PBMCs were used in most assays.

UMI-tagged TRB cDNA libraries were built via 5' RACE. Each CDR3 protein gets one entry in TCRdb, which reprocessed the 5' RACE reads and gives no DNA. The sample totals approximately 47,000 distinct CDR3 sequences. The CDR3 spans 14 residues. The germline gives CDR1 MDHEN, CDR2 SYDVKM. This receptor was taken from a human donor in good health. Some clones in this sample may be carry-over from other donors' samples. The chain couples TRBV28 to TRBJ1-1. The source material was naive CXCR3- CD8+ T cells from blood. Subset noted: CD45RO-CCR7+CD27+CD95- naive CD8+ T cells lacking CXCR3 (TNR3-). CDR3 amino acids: CASSLFRVNTEAFF.